This T cell receptor (beta chain) was sequenced for a study of CD8 T cells in Susac syndrome. It was with random hexamers that 0.5 to 1 ug RNA was reverse transcribed. The TCR beta CDR3 was amplified by immunoSEQ multiplex PCR across 54 Vbeta, 13 Jbeta. TCRdb fed the immunoSEQ multiplex PCR reads into MiXCR, producing one record per CDR3 protein. The table shows under 150,000 distinct CDR3 sequences, with roughly 94% occurring only once. This clonotype was obtained from a human donor in good health. The sequenced sample consisted of CD8+ T cells from PBMCs.

This chain's CDR3 is CASSTGVGEQFF. DNA for the CDR3: TGTGCCAGCAGCACAGGGGTGGGTGAGCAGTTCTTC. This rearrangement joins TRBV7-9 to TRBJ2-1; the match to TRBD1 covers 7 bases. CDR1 and CDR2 (germline): SEHNR, FQNEAQ (reference sequence). V dropped 5 bases and J dropped 9; count of bases not matched to a gene: 4. This CDR3 has 12 amino acids.